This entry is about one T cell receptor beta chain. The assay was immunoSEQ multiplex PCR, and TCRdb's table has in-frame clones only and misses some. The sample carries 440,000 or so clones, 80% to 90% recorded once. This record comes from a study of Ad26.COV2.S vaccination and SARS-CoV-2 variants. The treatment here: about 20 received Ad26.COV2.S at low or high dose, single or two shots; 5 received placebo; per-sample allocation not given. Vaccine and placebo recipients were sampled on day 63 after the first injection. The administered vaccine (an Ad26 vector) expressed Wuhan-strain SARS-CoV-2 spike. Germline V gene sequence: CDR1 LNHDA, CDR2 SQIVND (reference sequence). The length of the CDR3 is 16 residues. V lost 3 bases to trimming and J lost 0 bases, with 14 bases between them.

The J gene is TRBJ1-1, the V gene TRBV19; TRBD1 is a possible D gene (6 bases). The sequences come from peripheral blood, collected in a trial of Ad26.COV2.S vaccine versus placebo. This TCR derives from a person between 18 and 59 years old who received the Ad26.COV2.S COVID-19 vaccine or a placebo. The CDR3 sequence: CASSIFPGHLNTEAFF. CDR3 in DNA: TGTGCCAGTAGTATTTTCCCGGGACACCTGAACACTGAAGCTTTCTTT.